What follows are 9 T cell receptor beta chains derived from one specimen sequenced in a study of CD8 T cells in ankylosing spondylitis. TCRdb itself ran the 5' RACE reads through MiXCR, one entry per CDR3 protein. The data show more than 300,000 distinct CDR3 sequences, with approximately 10% seen just once and more than 7% held by the top ten. Material: blood, either unsorted or a sorted T cell fraction (not recorded which). These receptors were collected from a female donor with ankylosing spondylitis or in good health (not recorded which).

Relative to its sample, this clonotype is medium-sized (0.01 to 0.1%). The chain couples TRBV25-1 to TRBJ1-1; the D is unclear. The CDR3 covers 11 residues. Trimming left V 10 bases short and J 8 bases short, with 14 bases between. Per the germline V gene, CDR1 is MGHDK and CDR2 is SYGVNS. In nucleotides, the CDR3 is TGTGCCACCTCCCCGGGTGACGAAGCTTTCTTT. Its protein product is CATSPGDEAFF.

V usage is TRBV23-1 and J usage is TRBJ2-2; a weak D match, TRBD1 (6 bases). TRBV23-1 is noted as an ORF with a role that remains uncertain. This CDR3 region has 15 residues. V lost 2 bases, J lost 1 base, and 8 bases lay in between. CDR3 DNA: TGCGCCAGCAGTCAAACCAGGGGGAACACCGGGGAGCTGTTTTTT. Protein sequence: CASSQTRGNTGELFF.

As to this clonotype: A read error may account for a junction end that differs from germline. The rearrangement uses TRBV25-1 and TRBJ2-5, with TRBD2 matching over 10 bases. From germline, CDR1 is MGHDK and CDR2 SYGVNS. CDR3 length: 16 residues. CDR3 DNA: TGTGCCAGCAGTGTCCCTAGCGGGGGATTCCAAGAGACCCAGTCCTTC. Amino acids: CASSVPSGGFQETQSF.

This clonotype has a count of ten or more. CDR3 nucleotide sequence: TGTGCCAGCAGTGTACAGGGAGTAACCCAAGAGACCCAGTACTTC. It specifies CASSVQGVTQETQYF. The chain combines TRBV5-4 with TRBJ2-5; TRBD1 is a possible D gene (6 bases). CDR3 length equals 15 residues. Germline V CDR1 and CDR2: SGHNT, YYREEE (reference sequence). The ends were cut back, 5 bases at V and 1 base at J, with 15 bases in the middle.

This clonotype showed up many times. The chain combines TRBV24-1 with TRBJ2-3; 11 nucleotides match TRBD1. The CDR3 is 19 residues long. Germline CDR1 and CDR2: KGHDR and SFDVKD. The V segment lost 5 bases and the J segment 1 base; nucleotides outside the gene matches: 13. The CDR3 loop reads CATSVPGGTGGKGTDTQYF. DNA for the CDR3: TGTGCCACCAGTGTCCCAGGAGGGACAGGGGGGAAGGGCACAGATACGCAGTATTTT.

This clonotype was seen more than once but under ten times. The chain carries TRBV16 and TRBJ1-2; 10 bases line up with TRBD1. The CDR3 consists of 14 residues. The V gene end was trimmed by 5 bases and the J gene end by 8 bases; junction bases not matched to a gene: 8. The germline V gene encodes CDR1 KGHSY and CDR2 FQNENV. The DNA of the CDR3 is TGTGCCAGCAGCGCCCGACAGGGGGCACAGGGCTACACCTTC. It encodes CASSARQGAQGYTF.

The chain joins TRBV7-2 to TRBJ2-1; D call uncertain. Germline-derived CDR1 and CDR2 are SGHTA and FQGNSA. Trimming left V 4 bases short and J 12 bases short, with 13 bases between. This CDR3 is built from 12 residues. The CDR3 DNA reads TGTGCCAGCAGCTGGGCAGGTTGGGCGCAGTTCTTC. This sequence encodes CASSWAGWAQFF.

The sample holds many counts of this clonotype. V usage is TRBV5-1 and J usage is TRBJ2-7; the D gene could be TRBD1 or TRBD2 (5 bases each). Germline loops: CDR1 SGHRS, CDR2 YFSETQ. Trimming removed 5 bases at V and 9 bases at J, with 18 bases between. This CDR3 is built from 13 residues. The CDR3, as DNA: TGCGCCAGCAGAACTGGGACCTCCGGTAGGCAGTACTTC. Translation gives CASRTGTSGRQYF.

In this sample, this clonotype turned up a few times. V usage is TRBV10-3 and J usage is TRBJ2-7, with TRBD2 matching 8 bases. This CDR3 contains 19 residues. Trimming at V came to 2 bases and at J to 0 bases, leaving 15 bases not matched to a gene. CDR1 and CDR2 from the germline V gene are ENHRY and SYGVKD. The chain's CDR3 is CAISEQVAGPGGASYEQYF. Here the CDR3 DNA reads TGTGCCATCAGTGAGCAGGTAGCGGGACCAGGTGGGGCCTCCTACGAGCAGTACTTC.